The 19 T cell receptor beta chains below come from one sample, sequenced in a study of blood T cell repertoires in COVID-19. Measured with immunoSEQ multiplex PCR; TCRdb has only the in-frame clones, and not every one. The repertoire includes some 240,000 clones, 75% to 90% of them detected once, and approximately 7.6% sits in the top ten. Sequenced input: peripheral blood. All receptors derive from a man in his 60s who had recovered from COVID-19.

As regards this clone: At one of its ends the junction is not consistent with the germline gene, which may arise from a read error. This sequence joins TRBV9 and TRBJ1-1; D unresolved. The CDR3 has 14 amino acids. Germline CDR1 is SGDLS and CDR2 is YYNGEE. In nucleotides, the CDR3 is TGTGCCAGCAGCGTAGCAAATCCGAACTCTGAAGCTTTCTTT. Translation: CASSVANPNSEAFF.

V and J are TRBV5-1 and TRBJ1-6, with TRBD1 matching over 8 bases. Germline V CDR1 and CDR2: SGHRS, YFSETQ. The CDR3 has 16 amino acids. Unmatched junction bases numbered 10, after V lost 4 bases and J lost 7 bases. The CDR3 nucleotides are TGCGCCAGCAGCGCACGGGACAGGACGGAGAATTCACCCCTCCACTTT. It is translated as CASSARDRTENSPLHF.

This clone was counted only a few times. J is TRBJ1-4 and V is TRBV12-5; D is ambiguous. CDR1 LGHNT and CDR2 FRNRAP come from the germline V gene. V was clipped by 2 bases and J by 10 bases, with 17 bases between them. This CDR3 comprises 15 residues. In DNA form, the CDR3 reads TGTGCTAGTGGTTTGAGAACGGCGTTGGAGGTAAAACTGTTTTTT. This encodes CASGLRTALEVKLFF. The variable domain in full, completed from reference TRBV12-5 and TRBJ1-4, reads DARVTQTPRHKVTEMGQEVTMRCQPILGHNTVFWYRQTMMQGLELLAYFRNRAPLDDSGMPKDRFSAEMPDATLATLKIQPSEPRDSAVYFCASGLRTALEVKLFFGSGTQLSVL.

The genes are TRBV20-1 and TRBJ1-3; TRBD1 agrees at 7 bases. V lost 6 bases and J lost 10; bases outside the gene matches: 6. Per germline, CDR1 DFQATT and CDR2 SNEGSKA (reference sequence). The CDR3 is 11 residues long. The CDR3 DNA reads as TGCAGTGCCACCGCAGGGGGGACCATATATTTT. Translating it yields CSATAGGTIYF.

The rearrangement links TRBV15 to TRBJ1-1; 8 positions agree with TRBD1. The CDR3 totals 11 residues. The V segment lost 7 bases and the J segment 12 bases; nucleotides outside the gene matches: 7. The V gene's germline CDR1 is LNHNV and CDR2 YYDKDF (reference sequence). The CDR3 here is CATTLDRETFF. The CDR3 DNA follows: TGTGCCACCACCCTGGACAGGGAAACTTTCTTT. The full variable domain, in which reference TRBV15 and TRBJ1-1 provide the parts outside the CDR3, is DAMVIQNPRYQVTQFGKPVTLSCSQTLNHNVMYWYQQKSSQAPKLLFHYYDKDFNNEADTPDNFQSRRPNTSFCFLDIRSPGLGDTAMYLCATTLDRETFFGQGTRLTVV.

This clone was found a few times. This chain connects TRBV9 to TRBJ1-3; D is possibly TRBD1 (6 bases). CDR1 is SGDLS and CDR2 is YYNGEE in the germline V gene. This CDR3 comprises 13 residues. V was pared by 7 bases and J by 0 bases, with 8 bases between. In DNA, the CDR3 is TGTGCCAGCGGGGGCGTCTCTGGAAACACCATATATTTT. Translated: CASGGVSGNTIYF.

V is TRBV5-1 and J is TRBJ2-7; D remains unclear. Germline CDR1 and CDR2: SGHRS and YFSETQ. The CDR3 covers 13 residues. V was trimmed by 4 bases and J by 0 bases, leaving 8 bases between them. CDR3 loop: CASSLDPSYEQYV. The DNA for the CDR3 is TGCGCCAGCAGCCTAGACCCCTCCTACGAGCAGTACGTC.

J is TRBJ2-1 and V is TRBV10-3, with a weak D call TRBD2 (6 bases). V lost 3 bases and J 2 bases, leaving 14 bases between the germline ends. CDR1 is ENHRY and CDR2 is SYGVKD in the germline V gene. The CDR3 runs to 16 residues. The CDR3 loop reads CAISDRTTIPYNEQFF. CDR3 DNA: TGTGCCATCAGTGACCGGACTACTATACCCTACAATGAGCAGTTCTTC.

The chain employs TRBV10-2 and TRBJ2-2; the match to TRBD1 covers 10 bases. The CDR3 totals 15 residues. The V and J ends lost 6 bases and 4 bases, in that order; junction bases with no gene match: 5. Germline CDR1 WSHSY, CDR2 SAAADI. This CDR3 is CASRSGTGATGELFF. CDR3 in DNA: TGCGCCAGCAGGTCCGGGACAGGGGCCACCGGGGAGCTGTTTTTT.

The rearrangement joins TRBV29-1 to TRBJ2-1; TRBD2 agrees at 10 bases. Per germline, CDR1 SQVTM and CDR2 ANQGSEA. V shed 7 bases and J 4 bases; nucleotides not matched to a gene: 1. The CDR3 consists of 12 residues. CDR3 sequence reads: CSASGGYNEQFF. The CDR3 bases are TGCAGCGCTAGCGGGGGTTACAATGAGCAGTTCTTC.

V and J are TRBV11-2 and TRBJ1-1; unclear D gene. CDR1 SGHAT and CDR2 FQNNGV come from the germline V gene. The CDR3 has 15 residues. V was shortened by 5 bases and J by 0 bases, with 13 bases between the two germline ends. This chain's CDR3 is CASSILPVMNTEAFF. Written as DNA, the CDR3 is TGTGCCAGCAGCATATTGCCGGTCATGAACACTGAAGCTTTCTTT.

The gene calls are TRBV2 and TRBJ2-1, with D possibly TRBD1 on 7 matching bases. Germline CDR1 reads SNHLY; CDR2 reads FYNNEI. The V gene lost 7 bases and the J gene lost 9 bases, with 16 bases spanning the gap. The CDR3 consists of 13 residues. CDR3 protein: CASTKTGTGEQFF. CDR3 nucleotides: TGTGCCAGCACTAAGACAGGGACTGGTGAGCAGTTCTTC.

This rearrangement joins TRBV6-1 to TRBJ1-4, with a weak D call TRBD1 (5 bases). With 2 bases removed from V and 2 bases from J, the gap between germline ends came to 9 bases. This CDR3 spans 15 amino acids. Germline-derived CDR1 and CDR2 are MNHNS and SASEGT. The CDR3 DNA is TGTGCCAGCAGTGAATCGCGGGGGACTAATGAAAAACTGTTTTTT. Translating it yields CASSESRGTNEKLFF.

The V gene is TRBV19, the J gene TRBJ1-5; D uncertain. Looked up from germline, CDR1 is LNHDA and CDR2 is SQIVND (reference sequence). The V and J ends lost 3 bases and 0 bases respectively, with 12 bases between them. CDR3 length: 16 residues. CDR3 sequence: CASSIARDYSNQPQHF. DNA of the CDR3: TGTGCCAGTAGTATTGCCAGAGACTATAGCAATCAGCCCCAGCATTTT.

The chain combines TRBV28 with TRBJ2-7; no reliable D call. The CDR3 contains 12 residues. The V and J ends lost 6 bases and 5 bases respectively, with 11 bases between them. The V gene's germline CDR1 is MDHEN and CDR2 SYDVKM. CDR3 in DNA: TGTGCCAGCAGCTTCCTAACCGACGAGCAGTACTTC. It yields the protein CASSFLTDEQYF. Full variable domain (remainder filled in from reference TRBV28 and TRBJ2-7): DVKVTQSSRYLVKRTGEKVFLECVQDMDHENMFWYRQDPGLGLRLIYFSYDVKMKEKGDIPEGYSVSREKKERFSLILESASTNQTSMYLCASSFLTDEQYFGPGTRLTVT.

The chain recombines TRBV13 with TRBJ2-7; D may be TRBD2 (7 bases). With 3 bases removed from V and 5 bases from J, the gap between germline ends came to 14 bases. Germline CDR1 and CDR2: PRHDT and FYEKMQ (reference sequence). The CDR3 sequence is 14 residues long. CDR3 in amino acids: CASSFRGAGDEQYF. DNA of the CDR3: TGTGCCAGCAGCTTCCGGGGGGCCGGGGACGAGCAGTACTTC.

The chain recombines TRBV10-1 with TRBJ2-2; 8 bases are a match to TRBD1. The CDR3 sequence is 15 residues long. The V segment lost 0 bases and the J segment 8 bases; nucleotides outside the gene matches: 5. CDR1 is WNHNN and CDR2 is SYGVQD in the germline V gene (reference sequence). The chain's CDR3 is CASSESQGATGELFF. CDR3 coding DNA: TGCGCCAGCAGTGAGTCGCAGGGGGCCACGGGGGAGCTGTTTTTT.

The chain has TRBV9 and TRBJ1-2; a possible D gene is TRBD1 (6 bases). Per the germline V gene, CDR1 is SGDLS and CDR2 is YYNGEE. CDR3 length: 13 residues. V was clipped by 4 bases and J by 1 base, with 8 bases between them. CDR3 residues: CASSPDSNYGYTF. The DNA for the CDR3 is TGTGCCAGCAGCCCGGACAGTAACTATGGCTACACCTTC.

The chain carries TRBV5-1 and TRBJ2-7; 9 bases fit TRBD1. The V gene end was trimmed by 5 bases and the J gene end by 2 bases; junction bases not matched to a gene: 5. The CDR3 is 14 residues long. Germline V gives CDR1 SGHRS, CDR2 YFSETQ. This CDR3 is CASRPDRGTYEQYV. In DNA form, the CDR3 reads TGCGCCAGCAGACCGGACAGGGGAACCTACGAGCAGTACGTC.